A selection of T cell receptor beta chains follows, all from one sample in a study of human T cells and chemical hapten exposure. TCRdb recomputed calls from the RACE reads with MiXCR, one row per CDR3 protein. The sample has 95,000 or so distinct CDR3 sequences, roughly a tenth seen once. The sequences come from whole blood, collected in connection with sensitization to the hapten diphenylcyclopropenone (DPC). Every receptor here comes from a middle-aged man with alopecia areata. Some clones in this sample may be carry-over from other donors' samples. The CDR3 runs from the conserved cysteine through the conserved F or W. A D gene is named only where the DNA matches it firmly. A row's size may be missing; if present it is once, few, many or a size class.

j_call v_call clone_size d_call cdr3_aa cdr3_nt
TRBJ1-2 TRBV5-1 many . CASGDGRTFYGYTF TGCGCCAGCGGGGACGGACGAACCTTCTATGGCTACACCTTC
TRBJ2-3 TRBV3-1 . . CASTGRNTDTQYF TGTGCCAGCACGGGACGCAACACAGATACGCAGTATTTT
TRBJ2-3 TRBV5-1 few . CASSGGLGLRADTQYF TGCGCCAGCAGCGGGGGACTGGGGCTGAGGGCAGATACGCAGTATTTT
TRBJ2-1 TRBV12-3/TRBV12-4 . TRBD2 CASSTTSGSSQFF TGTGCCAGCAGCACCACTAGCGGGAGTTCCCAGTTCTTC
TRBJ2-3 TRBV4-3 few . CASSQEHRSSGPRTHTDTQYF TGCGCCAGCAGCCAAGAACATAGGAGCTCCGGCCCAAGAACCCACACAGATACGCAGTATTTT
TRBJ2-1 TRBV12-1 few . CASSFIAGVYNEQFF TGTGCCAGCAGCTTCATAGCGGGGGTCTACAATGAGCAGTTCTTC
TRBJ2-6 TRBV5-6 many TRBD1 CASSLPRGPGANVLTF TGTGCCAGCAGCTTGCCCAGGGGGCCTGGGGCCAACGTCCTGACTTTC
TRBJ2-5 TRBV7-2 . . CASSLSRGTQETQYF TGTGCCAGCAGCTTATCACGGGGAACTCAAGAGACCCAGTACTTC
TRBJ2-3 TRBV7-9 few . CASSLVVAAKQYF TGTGCCAGCAGCTTAGTAGTAGCGGCGAAACAGTATTTT
TRBJ1-2 TRBV3-1 many . CASSRGSAGYTF TGTGCCAGCAGCCGGGGGTCTGCTGGCTACACCTTC
TRBJ2-3 TRBV3-1 . TRBD2 CASSHGLWTSGISDTQYF TGTGCCAGCAGCCACGGACTGTGGACTAGCGGGATTTCAGATACGCAGTATTTT
TRBJ2-1 TRBV7-8 . TRBD2 CASSLVGAGRANEQFF TGTGCCAGCAGCTTAGTGGGTGCAGGGAGGGCGAATGAGCAGTTCTTC